This is a list of T cell receptor beta chains from one sample in a study of graft-versus-host responses after intestinal transplantation. Sequenced by immunoSEQ multiplex PCR; TCRdb stores in-frame clones only, minus some. The repertoire holds 90,000 to 150,000 clones, with approximately 92% as singletons. Their antigens remain unidentified. The sample in question was unstimulated CD4+ T cells sorted from spleen or lymph node cells, obtained before intestinal transplant. Receptor source: a human donor who received an intestinal transplant. CDR3s include the opening cysteine and the closing phenylalanine or tryptophan. The D gene is left open where the match is weak. Clone sizes are given selectively: once, few, many, or a class where the clone is expanded.

d_call j_call clone_size v_call cdr3_aa cdr3_nt
. TRBJ2-7 . TRBV6-1 CASSDGIIISYEQYF TGTGCCAGCAGTGATGGAATTATAATCTCCTACGAGCAGTACTTC
TRBD1 TRBJ1-2 . TRBV30 CAWRDPGQVIYGYTF TGTGCCTGGAGAGACCCAGGACAGGTAATCTATGGCTACACCTTC
TRBD1 TRBJ1-2 . TRBV28 CASGLRGRGYTF TGTGCCAGCGGCCTCAGGGGGCGGGGCTACACCTTC
TRBD1 TRBJ1-5 . TRBV7-8 CASSSGTVSQPQHF TGTGCCAGCAGCTCCGGGACAGTAAGCCAGCCCCAGCATTTT
TRBD2 TRBJ2-1 . TRBV5-1 CASSLVGLAGVVRYNEQFF TGCGCCAGCAGCTTGGTTGGCCTAGCGGGAGTGGTTCGGTACAATGAGCAGTTCTTC
TRBD1 TRBJ1-4 . TRBV5-1 CASSPGQGAVEKLFF TGCGCCAGCAGCCCAGGACAGGGGGCCGTTGAAAAACTGTTTTTT
. TRBJ2-1 . TRBV6-6 CASSYSSGNYNEQFF TGTGCCAGCAGTTACTCTAGCGGCAACTACAATGAGCAGTTCTTC
. TRBJ2-5 . TRBV23-1 CANPKTGQMETQYF TGCGCCAACCCCAAGACCGGGCAGATGGAGACCCAGTACTTC
TRBD2 TRBJ2-7 . TRBV18 CASSPSGSYEQYF TGTGCCAGCTCACCTAGCGGGAGCTACGAGCAGTACTTC
TRBD2 TRBJ2-2 . TRBV10-3 CAISESSGSTGELFF TGTGCCATCAGTGAGTCTAGCGGGAGCACCGGGGAGCTGTTTTTT
. TRBJ2-6 . TRBV10-3 CAISESYSGANVLTF TGTGCCATCAGTGAGTCCTACTCTGGGGCCAACGTCCTGACTTTC
. TRBJ1-4 . TRBV30 CAWSSGDGVFF TGTGCCTGGAGCTCCGGGGACGGGGTGTTTTTT
. TRBJ2-5 . TRBV25-1 CASRGVASRETQYF TGTGCCAGCAGGGGTGTGGCTAGCCGAGAGACCCAGTACTTC
. TRBJ1-2 once TRBV7-8 CASSSETNYGYTF TGTGCCAGCAGCTCCGAAACTAACTATGGCTACACCTTC
. TRBJ2-1 . TRBV6-6 CASSYIRGTSYNEQFF TGTGCCAGCAGTTACATCCGGGGAACATCTTACAATGAGCAGTTCTTC